The clone carrying this T cell receptor (beta chain) has ten or more counts. The antigen remains unidentified. Trimming cost V 3 bases and J 1 base, with 10 bases left between them. The V gene's germline CDR1 is DFQATT and CDR2 SNEGSKA (reference sequence). This CDR3 spans 13 amino acids. Samples came from axillary lymph nodes draining the breast cancer. This specimen belongs to a study of breast tumors, draining lymph nodes, adjacent tissues. The study, taken as a whole, reports: Findings are consistent with lymph node origin and intratumoral expansion of most tumor T cells. The lymph node origin of tumor T cells was framed as consistent with a hypothesis, not demonstrated. Tumors had less TCR diversity than lymph nodes, more than nontumor tissue. Luminal-like breast cancer showed significantly higher tumor–nontumor repertoire similarity than basal-like.

TCRdb ran MiXCR on the multiplex PCR reads and lists one entry per CDR3 protein. Of some 140,000 distinct CDR3 sequences detected, about a fifth appear once; the ten largest clones hold about 2.6%. The source of this sequence is a female donor with breast cancer. Some clones in this sample may be carry-over from other donors' samples. The material sequenced was axillary lymph node tissue. The chain links TRBV20-1 to TRBJ2-7; D is perhaps TRBD2 (5 bases). The CDR3 sequence is CSASSGPSYEQYF. CDR3 DNA: TGCAGTGCTAGCAGCGGCCCTTCCTACGAGCAGTACTTC.